This TCR beta chain was found in a study of blood T cell repertoires in COVID-19. Turning to the study itself: The origin of the acute and convalescent COVID-19 samples was the United States, Italy and Spain. T cells, B-cell-depleted T cells, or PBMCs provided the cDNA or gDNA that served as material.

Under the authors' procedure: How many nucleated cells were present was estimated from reference gene primer amplification. Clones were read by immunoSEQ multiplex PCR, and TCRdb kept only the in-frame ones, dropping some. V, J and clone size are those of that table, while D and trimming were read from the DNA. The table has about 140,000 clones, roughly 89% seen once; the top ten hold approximately 9%. Only one count was recorded for this clone. Trimming shortened V by 3 bases and J by 0 bases, and 5 bases separated the two germline ends. The CDR3 is 13 amino acids. The germline V gene has CDR1 DFQATT and CDR2 SNEGSKA (reference sequence). Seattle patients were enrolled during active infection and followed longitudinally.

This sequence joins TRBV20-1 and TRBJ2-2; D not certain. The source of this sequence is a man aged 30-40 years with COVID-19, enrolled during active disease. Sequencing used peripheral blood. CDR3 nucleotide sequence: TGCAGTGCTAGTACTCCGAACACCGGGGAGCTGTTTTTT. Residues: CSASTPNTGELFF.